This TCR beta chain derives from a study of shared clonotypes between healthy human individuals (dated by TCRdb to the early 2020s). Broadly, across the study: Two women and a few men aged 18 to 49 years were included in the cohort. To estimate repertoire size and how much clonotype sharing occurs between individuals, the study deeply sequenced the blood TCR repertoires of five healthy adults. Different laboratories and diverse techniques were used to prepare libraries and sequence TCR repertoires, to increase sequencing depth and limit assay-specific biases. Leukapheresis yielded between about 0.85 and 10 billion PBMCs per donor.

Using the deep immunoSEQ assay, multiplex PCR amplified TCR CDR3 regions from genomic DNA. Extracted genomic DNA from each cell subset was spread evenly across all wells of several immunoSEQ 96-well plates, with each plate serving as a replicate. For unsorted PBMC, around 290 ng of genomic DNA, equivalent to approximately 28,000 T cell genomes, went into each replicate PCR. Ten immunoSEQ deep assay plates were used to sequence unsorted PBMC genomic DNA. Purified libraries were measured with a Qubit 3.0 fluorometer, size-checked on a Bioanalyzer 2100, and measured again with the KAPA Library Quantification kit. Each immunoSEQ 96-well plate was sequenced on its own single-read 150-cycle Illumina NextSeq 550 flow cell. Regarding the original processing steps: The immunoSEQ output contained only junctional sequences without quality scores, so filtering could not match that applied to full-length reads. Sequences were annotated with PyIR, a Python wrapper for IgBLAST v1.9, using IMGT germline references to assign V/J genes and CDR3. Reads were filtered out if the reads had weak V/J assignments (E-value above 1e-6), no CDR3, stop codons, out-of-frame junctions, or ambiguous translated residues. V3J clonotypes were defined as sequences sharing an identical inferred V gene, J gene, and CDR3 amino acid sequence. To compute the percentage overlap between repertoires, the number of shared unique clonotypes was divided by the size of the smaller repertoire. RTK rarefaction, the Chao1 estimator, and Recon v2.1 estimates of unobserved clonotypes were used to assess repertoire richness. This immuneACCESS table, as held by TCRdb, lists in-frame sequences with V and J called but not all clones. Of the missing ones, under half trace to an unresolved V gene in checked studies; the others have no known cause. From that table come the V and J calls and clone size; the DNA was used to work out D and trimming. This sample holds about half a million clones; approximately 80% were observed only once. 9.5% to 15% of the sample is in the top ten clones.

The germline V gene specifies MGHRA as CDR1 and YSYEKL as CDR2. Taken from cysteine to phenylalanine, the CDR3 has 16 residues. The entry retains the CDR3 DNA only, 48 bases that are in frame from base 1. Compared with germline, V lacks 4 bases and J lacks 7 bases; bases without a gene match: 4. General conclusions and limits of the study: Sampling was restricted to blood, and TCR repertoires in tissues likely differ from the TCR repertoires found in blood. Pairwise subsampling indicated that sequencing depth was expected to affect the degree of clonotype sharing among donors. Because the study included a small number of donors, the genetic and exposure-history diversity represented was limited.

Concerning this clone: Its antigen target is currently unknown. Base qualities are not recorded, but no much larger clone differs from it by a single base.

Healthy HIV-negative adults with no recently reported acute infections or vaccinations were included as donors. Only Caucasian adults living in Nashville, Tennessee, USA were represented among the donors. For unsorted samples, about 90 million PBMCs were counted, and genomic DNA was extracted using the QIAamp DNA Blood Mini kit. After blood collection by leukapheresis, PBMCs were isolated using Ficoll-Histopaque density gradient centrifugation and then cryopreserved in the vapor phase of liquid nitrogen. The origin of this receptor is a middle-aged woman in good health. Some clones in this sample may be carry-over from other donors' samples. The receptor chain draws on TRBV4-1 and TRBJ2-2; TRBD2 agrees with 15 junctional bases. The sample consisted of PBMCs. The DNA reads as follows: TGCGCCAGCAGCCGGACTAGCGGGAGGGCCGGCGGGGAGCTGTTTTTT. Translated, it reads CASSRTSGRAGGELFF.